These T cell receptor beta chains were read from a single sample in a study of shared clonotypes between healthy human individuals. TCRdb's copy holds only in-frame clones and misses some; the assay was immunoSEQ multiplex PCR. The sample shows millions of clones, about 95% of them seen only once. The sequencing sample was made of naive CD8+ T cells sorted from blood. Receptors originate from a man in his late teens or twenties in good health. The CDR3 runs from the conserved cysteine through the conserved F or W. D genes are given only for firm matches. Size tells how often a clone was seen (once, few, many) or the class of an expanded clone, and some rows leave it out.

>TRBD1|.|TRBJ1-2|17|TRBV27
TGTGCCAGCAGTAGTACCGGGACAGGGGGCTTCTACTATGGCTACACCTTC
CASSSTGTGGFYYGYTF
>.|.|TRBJ2-3|14|TRBV10-2
TGCGCCAGCAGTGTCCCGGACTATTTGGATACGCAGTATTTT
CASSVPDYLDTQYF
>.|.|TRBJ2-3|12|TRBV12-5
TGTGCTAGTGGTTTGCCAAATTCCCCCGCGGGGTTT
CASGLPNSPAGF
>TRBD1|.|TRBJ1-4|16|TRBV7-6
TGTGCCAGCAGCTCGCTGACAGGGGCCCATGTTGAAAAACTGTTTTTT
CASSSLTGAHVEKLFF
>TRBD1|few|TRBJ2-7|14|TRBV7-9
TGTGCCAGCAGTTCCGACAGGGATCGGTACGAGCAGTACTTC
CASSSDRDRYEQYF
>TRBD1|.|TRBJ2-7|14|TRBV4-1
TGCGCCAGCAGCCCGGACAGGGGGCTTTACGAGCAGTACTTC
CASSPDRGLYEQYF
>TRBD2|.|TRBJ2-1|14|TRBV30
TGTGCCTGGAAGGGGACTAGTGGCCTCAATGAGCAGTTCTTC
CAWKGTSGLNEQFF
>TRBD1|.|TRBJ2-7|15|TRBV4-2
TGTGCCAGCAGTCCCGGGACAGGGGGAGGTTACGAGCAGTACTTC
CASSPGTGGGYEQYF
>.|once|TRBJ2-2|13|TRBV9
TGTGCCAGCAGCAGTGGTTACACCGGGGAGCTGTTTTTT
CASSSGYTGELFF
>.|.|TRBJ1-2|15|TRBV4-1
TGCGCCAGCAGCCAAGTTTATCCGGGCGCCTATGGCTACACCTTC
CASSQVYPGAYGYTF
>.|.|TRBJ2-7|15|TRBV4-3
TGCGCCAGCAGCCAAGAATGGACAGCCACTTACGAGCAGTACTTC
CASSQEWTATYEQYF
>TRBD1|.|TRBJ2-1|17|TRBV4-3
TGCGCCAGCAGCCAAGTTGTCACCGGGACAGGTTTGTATGAGCAGTTCTTC
CASSQVVTGTGLYEQFF
>.|.|TRBJ2-7|15|TRBV9
TGTGCCAGCAGCGTAGCTTGGCAGTACTCCTACGAGCAGTACTTC
CASSVAWQYSYEQYF
>.|.|TRBJ2-7|17|TRBV2
TGTGCCAGCAGTGATGATCCGGTGGCCGAGGGTTTCCACGAGCAGTACTTC
CASSDDPVAEGFHEQYF
>.|once|TRBJ1-3|18|TRBV7-9
TGTGCCAGCAGTCCCCCGGATCAAATCAAGACCGCTGGAAACACCATATATTTT
CASSPPDQIKTAGNTIYF
>TRBD1|.|TRBJ1-6|16|TRBV2
TGTGCCAGCAGTGCGGCCGGGACAGGCTATAATTCACCCCTCCACTTT
CASSAAGTGYNSPLHF
>TRBD1|.|TRBJ1-4|15|TRBV15
TGTGCCACCAGCGGCGAGACAGGGATTAGCGAAAAACTGTTTTTT
CATSGETGISEKLFF
>TRBD1|.|TRBJ2-5|15|TRBV25-1
TGTGCCAGCAGTGAGGGACAGGGAGGGTCAGAGACCCAGTACTTC
CASSEGQGGSETQYF
>TRBD1|.|TRBJ1-2|15|TRBV27
TGTGCCAGCAGTTTATTCGGACAGGGTAACTATGGCTACACCTTC
CASSLFGQGNYGYTF
>TRBD2|.|TRBJ2-5|15|TRBV5-1
TGCGCCAGCAGCAGAGGACTAGCGGGCCAAGAGACCCAGTACTTC
CASSRGLAGQETQYF
>.|.|TRBJ2-7|16|TRBV6-5
TGTGCCAGCAGTTACTCCATCGGGCAGGAATATTACGAGCAGTACTTC
CASSYSIGQEYYEQYF
>TRBD1|.|TRBJ2-7|14|TRBV7-8
TGTGCCAGCAGCTTATTGGGACAGGGATACGAGCAGTACTTC
CASSLLGQGYEQYF
>.|.|TRBJ2-7|15|TRBV11-2
TGTGCCAGCAGCCCCGACAGACTCCTCTCCTACGAGCAGTACTTC
CASSPDRLLSYEQYF